This T cell receptor beta chain was retrieved from a study of blood T cell repertoires in COVID-19. TCRdb keeps only in-frame clones here, not all; method: immunoSEQ multiplex PCR. The sample lists 100,000 or so clones; roughly 96% were seen once. The clonotype was recovered from a human donor with active COVID-19. The donor label of this sample is uncertain. The specimen was peripheral blood.

As DNA, the CDR3 is TGTGCCAGCAGTGAAGCTAGTCCTGGGGCCAACGTCCTGACTTTC. This sequence encodes CASSEASPGANVLTF. J is TRBJ2-6 and V is TRBV6-1; D is unresolved. V was clipped by 0 bases and J by 2 bases, with 5 bases between them. Germline CDR1 MNHNS, CDR2 SASEGT. There are 15 residues in the CDR3.